Listed here are 4 T cell receptor beta chains from one sample, sequenced in a study of blood T cells in healthy people across ages. The use of a sample-barcoded 5' primer and a J-beta primer mix characterized a second PCR of about 7 to 12 cycles. TCRdb reanalysed the 5' RACE reads using MiXCR and keeps one entry per CDR3 protein. Here the sample spans 700,000 or so distinct CDR3 sequences, around 38% being singletons. Sequencing used blood. Source of these receptors: an elderly man in good health.

This clonotype has a single count. This sequence joins TRBV27 and TRBJ1-1; D is ambiguous. CDR3 length: 13 amino acids. Trimming took off 3 bases at V and 3 bases at J, with 8 bases between the two ends. Germline loops: CDR1 MNHEY, CDR2 SMNVEV (reference sequence). CDR3 nucleotide sequence: TGTGCCAGCAGTTTTTGGAGGGACACTGAAGCTTTCTTT. It translates to CASSFWRDTEAFF.

The sample holds many counts of this clonotype. Because the CDR3's place on the DNA is in doubt, the DNA is left out and the CDR3 is given as listed by TCRdb. The genes are TRBV6-2 or TRBV6-3 and TRBJ2-7; the D call of TRBD1 is as the table states it, not checked on the DNA. Germline-derived CDR1 and CDR2 are MNHEY and SVGEGT. The CDR3 is made up of 13 amino acids, end residues included. CDR3 region: CASSSSGQYEQYF.

This clonotype was counted a single time. The V and J genes are TRBV7-2 and TRBJ2-2; TRBD2 matches 11 bases. This CDR3 contains 16 residues. Germline V gives CDR1 SGHTA, CDR2 FQGNSA. Losses at the gene ends were 5 bases for V and 4 bases for J; bases not matched to a gene: 6. CDR3 in amino acids: CASSPNSGRVTGELFF. CDR3 coding DNA: TGTGCCAGCAGCCCAAATAGCGGGAGGGTCACCGGGGAGCTGTTTTTT.

In its sample, this clonotype was seen a few times. This chain links TRBV7-2 with TRBJ1-2, with D perhaps matching TRBD1 (6 bases). Between the trimmed V and J ends, which lost 4 bases and 3 bases, there was a span of 15 bases. CDR3 length: 15 amino acids. Per the germline V gene, CDR1 is SGHTA and CDR2 is FQGNSA. CDR3 DNA sequence: TGTGCCAGCAGCTCGTCGGGGGGCTACGACTATGGCTACACCTTC. This codes for CASSSSGGYDYGYTF. The whole variable domain, remainder taken from reference TRBV7-2 and TRBJ1-2, is GAGVSQSPSNKVTEKGKDVELRCDPISGHTALYWYRQSLGQGLEFLIYFQGNSAPDKSGLPSDRFSAERTGGSVSTLTIQRTQQEDSAVYLCASSSSGGYDYGYTFGSGTRLTVV.